Below are 8 T cell receptor beta chains sequenced from a single sample in a study of T-cell reconstitution after alpha-beta-depleted transplantation in children. Unique molecular identifiers were incorporated during preparation of the TCRbeta library. TCRdb redid the calling of the PCR reads with MiXCR, one entry per CDR3 protein. The sample lists under 300,000 distinct CDR3 sequences, roughly 11% occurring once. The specimen was peripheral blood, collected 180 days after TCRalphabeta/CD19-depleted stem cell transplant. These TCRs come from a male patient between 2 and 9 years old who had a stem cell transplant for chronic granulomatous disease, so the T cells may come from the graft donor.

This clonotype was observed many times. This chain connects TRBV20-1 to TRBJ2-5, with 8 bases identical to TRBD2. V was pared by 1 base and J by 4 bases, with 17 bases of the junction left unmatched. Germline CDR1 reads DFQATT; CDR2 reads SNEGSKA (reference sequence). This CDR3 region has 18 residues. The CDR3 loop is CSARGWASGSSGIETQYF. The CDR3 DNA reads as TGCAGTGCTAGAGGCTGGGCCAGCGGGAGTAGTGGTATAGAGACCCAGTACTTC.

This clonotype was counted at least ten times. The J gene is TRBJ2-7, the V gene TRBV18; tentative D call: TRBD2 (6 bases). The CDR3 spans 15 residues. CDR1 is KGHSH, CDR2 LQKENI, per germline. Trimming pared 2 bases from V and 2 bases from J, leaving 13 bases between. This chain's CDR3 is CASSPVGTEAYEQYF. CDR3 DNA sequence: TGTGCCAGCTCACCAGTCGGGACTGAAGCCTACGAGCAGTACTTC.

This clonotype occurred many times. The V gene is TRBV7-3, the J gene TRBJ2-5; 9 nucleotides align to TRBD1. Germline CDR1 and CDR2: SGHTA and FQGTGA. The CDR3 consists of 13 residues. The junction had 4 bases not matched to a gene; V was cut back by 5 bases and J by 6 bases. DNA for the CDR3: TGTGCCAGCAGCCCAGGGACAGGGAAGACCCAGTACTTC. This translates into CASSPGTGKTQYF.

This clonotype was observed many times. The chain couples TRBV7-8 to TRBJ2-6, with D perhaps matching TRBD1 (6 bases). V was trimmed by 5 bases and J by 0 bases, leaving 8 bases between them. This CDR3 has 15 amino acids. CDR1 and CDR2 from the germline V gene are SGHVS and FQNEAQ. CDR3 in DNA: TGTGCCAGCAGCCACAGGGTCTCTGGGGCCAACGTCCTGACTTTC. Protein sequence: CASSHRVSGANVLTF.

This clonotype was seen at least ten times. The chain links TRBV5-1 to TRBJ2-3; perhaps TRBD2 as D (5 bases). Per the germline V gene, CDR1 is SGHRS and CDR2 is YFSETQ. The CDR3 length is 14 residues. V was cut by 4 bases and J by 6 bases, with 15 bases left in between. The DNA for the CDR3 is TGCGCCAGCAGCCAGAGACGGGGTGGGGATACGCAGTATTTT. Translation: CASSQRRGGDTQYF.

This clonotype was observed many times. The rearrangement links TRBV12-3 or TRBV12-4 to TRBJ2-5, with D possibly matching TRBD2 (5 bases). With 5 bases removed from V and 5 bases from J, the gap between germline ends came to 15 bases. The CDR3 consists of 14 residues. The CDR3 loop is CASSDRGLFETQYF. In DNA form, the CDR3 reads TGTGCCAGCAGTGACCGGGGTCTATTTGAGACCCAGTACTTC.

In this sample, this clonotype turned up many times. The chain is built from TRBV12-3 or TRBV12-4 and TRBJ2-3; 9 bases are a match to TRBD2. Trimming at V came to 6 bases and at J to 3 bases, leaving 10 bases not matched to a gene. The CDR3 loop spans 16 amino acids. The CDR3 coding sequence is TGTGCCAGCAGCCCTCGTAGCGGGAGCGGGACAGATACGCAGTATTTT. Its translation is CASSPRSGSGTDTQYF.

The chain joins TRBV11-2 to TRBJ2-1; 9 positions agree with TRBD2. V lost 0 bases and J lost 1; bases outside the gene matches: 10. Germline values: CDR1 SGHAT, CDR2 FQNNGV. The CDR3 is made up of 19 amino acids. CDR3 protein: CASSLEGVSGSLSYNEQFF. CDR3 in DNA: TGTGCCAGCAGCTTAGAAGGGGTTAGCGGGAGTCTGTCCTACAATGAGCAGTTCTTC.